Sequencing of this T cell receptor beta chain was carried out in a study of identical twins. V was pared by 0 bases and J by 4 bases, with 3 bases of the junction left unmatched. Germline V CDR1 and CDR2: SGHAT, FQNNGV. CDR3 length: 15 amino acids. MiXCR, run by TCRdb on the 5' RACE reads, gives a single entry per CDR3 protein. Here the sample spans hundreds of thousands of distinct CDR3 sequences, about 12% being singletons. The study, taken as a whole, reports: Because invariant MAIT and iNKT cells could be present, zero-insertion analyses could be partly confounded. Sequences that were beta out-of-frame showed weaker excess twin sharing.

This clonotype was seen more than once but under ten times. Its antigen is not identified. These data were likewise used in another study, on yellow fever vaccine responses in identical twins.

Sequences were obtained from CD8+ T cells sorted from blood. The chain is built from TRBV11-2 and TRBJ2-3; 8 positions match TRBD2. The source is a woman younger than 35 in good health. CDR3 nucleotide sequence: TGTGCCAGCAGCTTAGACCCGGGAGGGGCAGATACGCAGTATTTT. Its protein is CASSLDPGGADTQYF.